This paragraph covers one T cell receptor (beta chain) sequence. The data stem from a study of blood T cell repertoires in COVID-19. About the study: Sources were T cells, B-cell-depleted T cells, or PBMCs; the material itself was cDNA or gDNA.

This CDR3 comprises 13 residues. Trimming removed 6 bases from V and 5 bases from J, with 13 bases in between. Looked up from germline, CDR1 is MNHNY and CDR2 is SVGAGI (reference sequence). TCRdb keeps only in-frame clones here, not all; method: immunoSEQ multiplex PCR. The sample has roughly 200,000 clones, roughly 80% seen once. The origin of this receptor is a woman in her forties with COVID-19, enrolled during active disease. Sequencing was performed on peripheral blood. The rearrangement links TRBV6-6 to TRBJ1-1, with D perhaps TRBD1 (6 bases). This CDR3 is CASRTGVTTEAFF. DNA for the CDR3: TGTGCCAGCAGGACAGGCGTTACTACTGAAGCTTTCTTT.